What follows are 5 T cell receptor beta chains derived from one specimen sequenced in a study of T cells in localized non-small cell lung cancer. TCRdb's copy holds only in-frame clones and misses some; the assay was immunoSEQ multiplex PCR. The sample lists more than 9,000 clones, roughly half occurring once. Sequencing was performed on lymph node tissue, taken before any cancer treatment. These receptors originate from a woman between 40 and 69 years old with stage II squamous cell lung carcinoma.

V gene TRBV9 combines with J gene TRBJ1-1; D possibly corresponds to TRBD1 (5 bases). Germline CDR1 and CDR2: SGDLS and YYNGEE. Between the trimmed V and J ends, which lost 6 bases and 6 bases, there was a span of 15 bases. This CDR3 spans 13 amino acids. CDR3 protein: CASTTGGNAEAFF. The CDR3, as DNA: TGTGCCAGCACCACGGGGGGTAACGCTGAAGCTTTCTTT.

There are a few counts of this clone. This chain links TRBV7-6 with TRBJ1-4; D is perhaps TRBD1 (5 bases). Germline CDR1 and CDR2: SGHVS and FNYEAQ. The CDR3 spans 14 residues. Deletions cut 4 bases from V and 2 bases from J, with 8 bases between. The CDR3 DNA follows: TGTGCCAGCAGCTCTTGGGGCACTAATGAAAAACTGTTTTTT. It codes for CASSSWGTNEKLFF.

The CDR3 sequence: CASRHRDTNYGYTF. Written as DNA, the CDR3 is TGTGCCAGTAGGCACCGGGACACCAACTATGGCTACACCTTC. This chain uses TRBV19 with TRBJ1-2; D is perhaps TRBD1 (6 bases). This CDR3 contains 14 residues. Trimming shortened V by 6 bases and J by 2 bases, and 13 bases separated the two germline ends. CDR1 is LNHDA, CDR2 SQIVND, per germline (reference sequence).

The chain links TRBV15 to TRBJ2-1; D gene unclear. This CDR3 is built from 14 residues. Germline CDR1 reads LNHNV; CDR2 reads YYDKDF (reference sequence). Trimming shortened V by 5 bases and J by 7 bases, and 15 bases separated the two germline ends. Written as DNA, the CDR3 is TGTGCCACCAGCGTAGGGATGCAAGGGAATGAGCAGTTCTTC. Translation gives CATSVGMQGNEQFF.

This sequence joins TRBV9 and TRBJ2-3, with D perhaps being TRBD1 or TRBD2 (6 bases each). Trimming pared 5 bases from V and 1 base from J, leaving 11 bases between. Germline CDR1 SGDLS, CDR2 YYNGEE. The length of the CDR3 is 14 residues. The CDR3 DNA reads TGTGCCAGCAGTTACGGGGGCCGCACAGATACGCAGTATTTT. Its protein is CASSYGGRTDTQYF.